This entry is about one T cell receptor beta chain. Its antigen specificity is not known. Per-base quality was not reported, and no clone a single base away is much larger than it. TCRbeta CDR3 regions were amplified from genomic DNA by means of the immunoSEQ Assay, a bias-controlled multiplex PCR. In the source study's methods: The number of nucleated cells in each sample was estimated from the amplification of reference gene primers within the assay. Sequence reads were collapsed and filtered to measure the absolute abundance of every unique TCRbeta CDR3 rearrangement. Productive Simpson clonality was computed per sample as the square root of Simpson's diversity index over productive rearrangements. TCRdb holds this immuneACCESS table with in-frame rearrangements only. Some clones are missing; in checked studies, unresolved V genes explain under half, and the rest has no known cause. Clone size and V and J calls were adopted from that table, with D and trimming inferred from the DNA. This sample holds 85,000 to 130,000 clones; about 80% were observed only once. The ten largest clones represent around 14% of the sample.

The sample belongs to a study of blood T cell repertoires in COVID-19 (TCRdb year 2020). Some background on the complete study: The collaborator samples originated in the United States, Italy and Spain and spanned the acute and convalescent phases of COVID-19. Subjects who had been exposed to COVID-19, were actively infected with it, or had recovered from it provided the deeply sampled blood TCRbeta repertoires that made up the dataset. Sample metadata almost always included a de-identified subject ID, COVID-19 status, age in years and sex. A freely available public database, intended as a resource for researchers studying the immune response to SARS-CoV-2, is where the repertoires were released. The prospective study material was composed of cDNA or gDNA derived from T cells, B-cell-depleted T cells, or PBMCs. Samples were obtained from the ongoing ImmuneRACE study (first 160 participants) and from some 1,300 subjects provided by 6 global collaborators. Where available, HLA class I and class II types were obtained from metadata supplied by the sample provider rather than from assay-based typing. Overall study results and their limits: The amount of clinical and demographic metadata varied by source and participant and was provided uncurated.

The germline V gene (reference sequence) specifies LNHDA as CDR1 and SQIVND as CDR2. V sheds 4 bases and J sheds 1 base, leaving 13 bases between their ends. From the cysteine through the phenylalanine, the CDR3 covers 15 amino acids. Here the CDR3 DNA is all that survives: 45 bases in frame from base 1. Collaborating institutions collected whole blood in K2EDTA tubes following their own protocols. For TCRbeta analysis, collaborator samples were shipped as frozen whole blood, as isolated PBMCs, or as DNA extracted from either sample type. This receptor was taken from a woman aged 55-70 years with acute or convalescent COVID-19. Sequencing was performed on peripheral blood. Recombination connected TRBV19 to TRBJ1-2, with a tentative D gene TRBD1 over 5 matching bases. CDR3 reads: CASSTTALGNYGYTF. In nucleotides, the sequence is TGTGCCAGTAGTACGACAGCTTTGGGTAACTATGGCTACACCTTC.